These 28 T cell receptor beta chains came from one sample sequenced in a study of shared clonotypes between healthy human individuals. The method was immunoSEQ multiplex PCR; TCRdb's version includes in-frame clones alone and lacks a portion of them. The sample lists approximately 500,000 clones; about 79% were seen once. Material: PBMCs. These receptors originate from a woman in her thirties or forties in good health. Some clones in this sample may be carry-over from other donors' samples.

The rearrangement uses TRBV6-6 and TRBJ1-1; D is unclear. The CDR3 totals 14 residues. Germline V gene lookup returns CDR1 MNHNY and CDR2 SVGAGI (reference sequence). Trimming took off 1 base at V and 5 bases at J, with 11 bases between the two ends. The CDR3 protein is CASSYFHIGTEAFF. The CDR3 DNA is TGTGCCAGCAGTTACTTCCACATTGGGACTGAAGCTTTCTTT.

The chain uses TRBV27 and TRBJ2-1; 8 bases fit TRBD2. Germline values: CDR1 MNHEY, CDR2 SMNVEV (reference sequence). The ends lost 5 bases at V and 4 bases at J; junction bases unmatched: 7. The CDR3 runs to 15 residues. The CDR3 is CASSTQREYYNEQFF. CDR3 coding DNA: TGTGCCAGCAGTACCCAGCGGGAGTATTACAATGAGCAGTTCTTC.

This clone has just a few counts. The gene calls are TRBV7-9 and TRBJ2-7, with D possibly matching TRBD1 (5 bases). Trimming took off 2 bases at V and 2 bases at J, with 7 bases between the two ends. The CDR3 loop spans 13 amino acids. CDR1 and CDR2 from the germline V gene are SEHNR and FQNEAQ (reference sequence). CDR3 in amino acids: CASSLRQTYEQYF. CDR3 coding DNA: TGTGCCAGCAGCTTAAGACAGACCTACGAGCAGTACTTC.

The chain couples TRBV9 to TRBJ2-2, with D hard to call. There are 15 residues in the CDR3. The V gene lost 4 bases and the J gene lost 1 base, with 11 bases spanning the gap. Germline V CDR1 and CDR2: SGDLS, YYNGEE. The CDR3 loop is CASSPLRQNTGELFF. The DNA of the CDR3 is TGTGCCAGCAGCCCCCTACGACAGAACACCGGGGAGCTGTTTTTT.

The chain carries TRBV5-1 and TRBJ2-2; 8 positions match TRBD2. Trimming removed 6 bases from V and 6 bases from J; junction bases left unmatched: 10. Germline V gene data show CDR1 as SGHRS and CDR2 as YFSETQ. The CDR3 extends over 15 amino acids. The CDR3 nucleotides read TGCGCCAGCATCGAGACCAGCGGGAGCGCCGGGGAGCTGTTTTTT. Translated: CASIETSGSAGELFF.

This CDR3 reads CASSVGLGAREGEQYF. CDR3 sequence (DNA): TGTGCCAGCAGCGTGGGGTTGGGGGCGCGAGAAGGCGAGCAGTACTTC. The V call is TRBV9, the J call TRBJ2-7; maybe TRBD1 (6 bases). Looked up from germline, CDR1 is SGDLS and CDR2 is YYNGEE. The CDR3 length is 16 residues. V was shortened by 2 bases and J by 6 bases, with 21 bases between the two germline ends.

As to this clone: It is likely a read error, because the conserved phenylalanine at the end of the CDR3 is missing. Because the CDR3's place on the DNA is in doubt, the DNA is left out and the CDR3 is given as listed by TCRdb. The rearrangement joins TRBV28 to TRBJ1-2; the listed D gene, TRBD1, was not tested against the DNA. Both ends counted, the CDR3 spans 16 residues. Germline V gives CDR1 MDHEN, CDR2 SYDVKM. This CDR3 reads CASSVQPGPPGGWLHL.

The gene calls are TRBV9 and TRBJ1-3; 7 positions agree with TRBD1. V lost 5 bases and J lost 5; bases outside the gene matches: 7. Germline assignment: CDR1 SGDLS and CDR2 YYNGEE. CDR3 length: 14 amino acids. The CDR3 spells CASSPGQNRNTIYF. The CDR3, as DNA: TGTGCCAGCAGTCCGGGACAGAACCGAAACACCATATATTTT. Full variable domain (rest looked up from reference TRBV9 and TRBJ1-3): DSGVTQTPKHLITATGQRVTLRCSPRSGDLSVYWYQQSLDQGLQFLIQYYNGEERAKGNILERFSAQQFPDLHSELNLSSLELGDSALYFCASSPGQNRNTIYFGEGSWLTVV.

The gene calls are TRBV18 and TRBJ1-4; perhaps TRBD1 as D (5 bases). The V gene's germline CDR1 is KGHSH and CDR2 LQKENI. This CDR3 is built from 16 residues. V lost 5 bases and J lost 4, with 17 bases in between. The CDR3, as DNA: TGTGCCAGCTCATCAATATACGACAGACGTAATGAAAAACTGTTTTTT. This codes for CASSSIYDRRNEKLFF.

The chain carries TRBV30 and TRBJ1-5; D remains unclear. The CDR3 contains 13 residues. Germline loops: CDR1 GTSNPN, CDR2 SVGIG (reference sequence). V shed 0 bases and J shed 5 bases, with 8 bases lying between them. The CDR3 region is CAWSVTVDQPQHF. CDR3 in DNA: TGTGCCTGGAGTGTAACTGTAGATCAGCCCCAGCATTTT.

The rearrangement uses TRBV20-1 and TRBJ1-2; no firm D call. The V and J ends lost 8 bases and 4 bases respectively, with 11 bases between them. Germline values: CDR1 DFQATT, CDR2 SNEGSKA (reference sequence). The CDR3 sequence is 11 residues long. CDR3 amino acids: CSTLLVYGYTF. The CDR3 DNA follows: TGCAGTACTCTGTTAGTCTATGGCTACACCTTC.

J is TRBJ2-3 and V is TRBV7-9; D not resolved. Trimming pared 5 bases from V and 0 bases from J, leaving 12 bases between. CDR3 length: 15 residues. CDR1 is SEHNR and CDR2 is FQNEAQ in the germline V gene (reference sequence). The CDR3 spells CASSRSRQSTDTQYF. The CDR3 DNA follows: TGTGCCAGCAGCCGTTCTCGCCAGAGCACAGATACGCAGTATTTT.

The rearrangement joins TRBV2 to TRBJ2-7; 12 nucleotides line up with TRBD1. The J segment lost 2 bases and the V segment lost 4 bases, leaving 3 bases of the junction unmatched. The germline V gene has CDR1 SNHLY and CDR2 FYNNEI. This CDR3 is 15 amino acids long. CDR3 amino acids: CASSGGQGATYEQYF. In nucleotides, the CDR3 is TGTGCCAGCAGTGGGGGACAGGGGGCTACCTACGAGCAGTACTTC.

This rearrangement joins TRBV28 to TRBJ2-5; possibly TRBD2 for D (6 bases). Trimming pared 8 bases from V and 5 bases from J, leaving 6 bases between. The CDR3 extends over 10 amino acids. Germline values: CDR1 MDHEN, CDR2 SYDVKM. This CDR3 is CASGGETQYF. The DNA for the CDR3 is TGTGCCAGCGGGGGGGAGACCCAGTACTTC.

The chain employs TRBV7-3 and TRBJ1-1; no clear D gene. This CDR3 has 13 amino acids. CDR1 and CDR2 (germline): SGHTA, FQGTGA. Between the trimmed V and J ends, which lost 4 bases and 6 bases, there was a span of 12 bases. The CDR3 DNA follows: TGTGCCAGCAGCTCCACTCGGGGAGCTGAAGCTTTCTTT. Translation gives CASSSTRGAEAFF. Full variable domain (outside the CDR3, taken from reference TRBV7-3 and TRBJ1-1): GAGVSQTPSNKVTEKGKYVELRCDPISGHTALYWYRQSLGQGPEFLIYFQGTGAADDSGLPNDRFFAVRPEGSVSTLKIQRTERGDSAVYLCASSSTRGAEAFFGQGTRLTVV.

J is TRBJ2-1 and V is TRBV29-1, with D tentatively TRBD2 (7 bases). The V gene's germline CDR1 is SQVTM and CDR2 ANQGSEA. This CDR3 has 13 amino acids. V lost 6 bases and J lost 6, with 15 bases in between. Here the CDR3 reads CSVGGAPGNEQFF. As DNA, the CDR3 is TGCAGCGTAGGGGGGGCGCCTGGCAATGAGCAGTTCTTC.

The chain recombines TRBV7-8 with TRBJ2-2, with 8 bases aligning to TRBD2. The J segment lost 4 bases and the V segment lost 1 base, leaving 2 bases of the junction unmatched. This CDR3 is 15 amino acids long. CDR1 and CDR2 (germline): SGHVS, FQNEAQ. The CDR3 loop reads CASSLGLAPTGELFF. CDR3 nucleotide sequence: TGTGCCAGCAGCTTAGGACTAGCGCCCACCGGGGAGCTGTTTTTT. The full variable domain, completed using reference TRBV7-8 and TRBJ2-2, is GAGVSQSPRYKVAKRGQDVALRCDPISGHVSLFWYQQALGQGPEFLTYFQNEAQLDKSGLPSDRFFAERPEGSVSTLKIQRTQQEDSAVYLCASSLGLAPTGELFFGEGSRLTVL.

This clone appeared once. The chain links TRBV29-1 to TRBJ2-1; tentative D call: TRBD2 (6 bases). The CDR3 runs 13 residues. Germline V gene sequence: CDR1 SQVTM, CDR2 ANQGSEA. V was cut by 1 base and J by 6 bases, with 10 bases left in between. This chain's CDR3 is CSVEGTIGNEQFF. Written as DNA, the CDR3 is TGCAGCGTTGAAGGGACTATCGGCAATGAGCAGTTCTTC.

The chain is built from TRBV28 and TRBJ2-6; 8 positions match TRBD1. CDR1 is MDHEN, CDR2 SYDVKM, per germline. This CDR3 region has 15 residues. The trim removed 7 bases at V and 2 bases at J, leaving 4 bases unmatched. CDR3 nucleotides: TGTGCCAGCACCTCAGGGGGCGCTGGGGCCAACGTCCTGACTTTC. It is translated as CASTSGGAGANVLTF.

The chain employs TRBV27 and TRBJ1-1; TRBD1 matches at 8 bases. The germline CDR1 and CDR2 sequences are MNHEY and SMNVEV (reference sequence). The CDR3 runs 14 residues. V gave up 8 bases and J gave up 0 bases; unmatched junction bases: 5. DNA of the CDR3: TGTGCCAGCTCCAGGACAGGGATGAACACTGAAGCTTTCTTT. Its translation: CASSRTGMNTEAFF.

The chain joins TRBV5-4 to TRBJ2-7, with D possibly called TRBD1 or TRBD2 (5 bases each). The CDR3 loop spans 16 amino acids. Trimming removed 0 bases at V and 0 bases at J, with 13 bases between. Germline V gene sequence: CDR1 SGHNT, CDR2 YYREEE (reference sequence). The CDR3 loop is CASSLAGAGSSYEQYF. As DNA, the CDR3 is TGTGCCAGCAGCTTGGCCGGTGCAGGGAGCTCCTACGAGCAGTACTTC.

The chain couples TRBV5-1 to TRBJ2-5; TRBD2 matches at 12 bases. Per the germline V gene, CDR1 is SGHRS and CDR2 is YFSETQ. This CDR3 has 14 residues. V trimming: 5 bases; J trimming: 5 bases; junction bases outside the gene matches: 4. CDR3 sequence reads: CASSHGLAGETQYF. CDR3 nucleotide sequence: TGCGCCAGCAGTCATGGACTAGCGGGGGAGACCCAGTACTTC. Full variable domain (remainder filled in from reference TRBV5-1 and TRBJ2-5): KAGVTQTPRYLIKTRGQQVTLSCSPISGHRSVSWYQQTPGQGLQFLFEYFSETQRNKGNFPGRFSGRQFSNSRSEMNVSTLELGDSALYLCASSHGLAGETQYFGPGTRLLVL.

This chain joins TRBV14 and TRBJ2-2, with 7 bases matching TRBD2. CDR3 length: 15 amino acids. J gave up 0 bases and V 3 bases, and 1 base lay outside the gene matches. The germline CDR1 and CDR2 sequences are SGHDN and FVKESK. The CDR3 is CASSQGLTNTGELFF. In DNA, the CDR3 is TGTGCCAGCAGCCAGGGACTAACGAACACCGGGGAGCTGTTTTTT.

V gene TRBV27 combines with J gene TRBJ2-2; D is ambiguous. V lost 7 bases to trimming and J lost 13 bases, with 10 bases between them. Germline-derived CDR1 and CDR2 are MNHEY and SMNVEV (reference sequence). The CDR3 has 10 amino acids. CDR3 sequence: CASKDHRLFF. The CDR3, as DNA: TGTGCCAGCAAGGATCACCGGCTGTTTTTT.

The J gene is TRBJ2-7, the V gene TRBV6-5; D is perhaps TRBD2 (6 bases). There are 11 residues in the CDR3. V was pared by 5 bases and J by 12 bases, with 14 bases between. CDR1 is MNHEY and CDR2 is SVGAGI in the germline V gene. CDR3 in DNA: TGTGCCAGCAGTAAGGACTACCTGTTGTACTTC. As protein: CASSKDYLLYF.

The genes are TRBV27 and TRBJ1-1; a possible D gene is TRBD1 (5 bases). The CDR3 covers 15 residues. With 1 base removed from V and 3 bases from J, the gap between germline ends came to 12 bases. CDR1 is MNHEY, CDR2 SMNVEV, per germline (reference sequence). CDR3 nucleotide sequence: TGTGCCAGCAGTTTATTCGGACGGGGCTACACTGAAGCTTTCTTT. It specifies CASSLFGRGYTEAFF.

V is TRBV7-9 and J is TRBJ1-1, with D unresolved. V was shortened by 1 base and J by 5 bases, with 8 bases between the two germline ends. This CDR3 is 13 amino acids long. Germline V lookup: CDR1 SEHNR, CDR2 FQNEAQ (reference sequence). DNA of the CDR3: TGTGCCAGCAGCTTAGAGGTGGGAACTGAAGCTTTCTTT. Its translation: CASSLEVGTEAFF.

The chain has TRBV28 and TRBJ2-7, with D possibly being TRBD1 (6 bases). The CDR3 is 16 amino acids. The V end lost 5 bases, the J end lost 9 bases, and 26 bases lay between the germline ends. Germline lookup yields CDR1 MDHEN and CDR2 SYDVKM. The DNA for the CDR3 is TGTGCCAGCAGTACCCAGTCCCGGGACAATCATTTTGCGCAGTACTTC. Protein sequence: CASSTQSRDNHFAQYF.